This T cell receptor beta chain came from a study of blood T cells in healthy people across ages. On this clonotype: A read error may be the cause here, since a much bigger clone is one base away.

A sample-barcoded 5' primer and a J-beta primer mix were used in a second PCR of roughly 6 to 11 cycles. TCRdb passed the 5' RACE reads through MiXCR, listing each CDR3 protein once. The data hold more than 800,000 distinct CDR3 sequences, with around 28% observed a single time. This CDR3 has 15 residues. Germline V CDR1 and CDR2: SGHKS, YYEKEE (reference sequence). Sequencing was performed on blood. This chain uses TRBV5-5 with TRBJ1-2; D possibly corresponds to TRBD1 (6 bases). The receptor was isolated from a woman older than 75 in good health. DNA of the CDR3: TGTGCCAGCAGCCAGGGGCCGGGGCAGCCCTATGACTACACCTTC. It translates to CASSQGPGQPYDYTF.